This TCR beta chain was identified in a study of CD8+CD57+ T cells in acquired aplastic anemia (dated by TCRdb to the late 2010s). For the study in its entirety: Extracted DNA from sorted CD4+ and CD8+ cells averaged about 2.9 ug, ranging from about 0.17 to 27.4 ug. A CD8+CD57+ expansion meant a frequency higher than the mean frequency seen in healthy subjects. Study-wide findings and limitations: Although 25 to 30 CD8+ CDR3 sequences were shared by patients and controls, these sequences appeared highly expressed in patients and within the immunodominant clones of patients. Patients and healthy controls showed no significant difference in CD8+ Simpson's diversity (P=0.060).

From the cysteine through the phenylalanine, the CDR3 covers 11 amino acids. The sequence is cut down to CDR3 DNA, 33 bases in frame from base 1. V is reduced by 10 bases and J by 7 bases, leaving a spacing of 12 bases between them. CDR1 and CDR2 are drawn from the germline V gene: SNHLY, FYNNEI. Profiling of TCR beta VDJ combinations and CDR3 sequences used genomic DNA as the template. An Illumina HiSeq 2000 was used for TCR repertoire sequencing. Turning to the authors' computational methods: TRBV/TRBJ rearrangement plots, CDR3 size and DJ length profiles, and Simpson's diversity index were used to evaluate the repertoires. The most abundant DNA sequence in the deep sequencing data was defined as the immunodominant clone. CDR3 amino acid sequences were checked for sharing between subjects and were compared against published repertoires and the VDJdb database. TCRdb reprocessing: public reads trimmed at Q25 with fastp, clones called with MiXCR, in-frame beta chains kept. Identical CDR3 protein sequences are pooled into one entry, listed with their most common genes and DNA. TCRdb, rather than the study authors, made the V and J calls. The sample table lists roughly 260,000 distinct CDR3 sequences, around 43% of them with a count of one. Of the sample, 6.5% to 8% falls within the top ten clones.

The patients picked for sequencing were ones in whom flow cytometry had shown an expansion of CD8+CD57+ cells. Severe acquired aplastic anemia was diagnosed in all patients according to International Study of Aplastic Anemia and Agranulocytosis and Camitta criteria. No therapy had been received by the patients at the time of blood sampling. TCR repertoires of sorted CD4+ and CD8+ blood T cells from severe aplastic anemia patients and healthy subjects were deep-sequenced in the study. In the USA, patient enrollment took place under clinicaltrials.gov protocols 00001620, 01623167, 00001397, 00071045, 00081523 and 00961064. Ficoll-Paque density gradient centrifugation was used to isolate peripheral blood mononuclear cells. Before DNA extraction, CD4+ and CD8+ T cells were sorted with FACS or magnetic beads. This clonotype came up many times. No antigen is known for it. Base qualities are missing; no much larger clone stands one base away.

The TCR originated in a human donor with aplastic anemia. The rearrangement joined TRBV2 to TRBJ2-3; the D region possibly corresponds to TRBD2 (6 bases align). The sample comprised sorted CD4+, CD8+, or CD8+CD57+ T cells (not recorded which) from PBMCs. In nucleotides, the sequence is TGTGCCACCCGGGGGAGGAATACGCAGTATTTT. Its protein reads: CATRGRNTQYF.